This TCR beta chain was recorded in a study of post-analysis software for immune sequencing data (dated by TCRdb to the mid-2010s). Describing the broader study: Recorded disease courses included relapsing-remitting, secondary progressive and progressive-relapsing multiple sclerosis, with some patients lacking subtype annotation. The multiple sclerosis patient repertoires were compared with approximately 11 previously published healthy control repertoires from donors aged about 6 to 26 years. A subset of samples was prepared in parallel using single-end sample barcoding, then pooled and co-amplified after Illumina adapter ligation. Results and caveats for the whole study, not just this receptor: Strong co-clustering of samples prepared in the same batch was shown by direct clustering with F measure, prompting a batch-effect correction. A few TRBV segments, including TRBV5-6, TRBV5-1 and TRBV20-1, were significantly more frequent in patients than controls. The multiple sclerosis patient group was slightly younger than the control group. Compared with controls, multiple sclerosis patients had significantly lower normalized Chao1 diversity, a finding suggesting substantial peripheral T-cell clonal expansion.

Preparation of the library involved PCR. Sequencer: Illumina HiSeq 2500. To reduce PCR and sequencing biases, unique molecular identifiers were built into the TCR beta cDNA libraries. Some 500,000 cDNA molecules were obtained for every 1 to 10 million input T cells, so each molecule roughly corresponded to one T cell. The patient libraries were prepared and sequenced using the same protocol as the earlier healthy control dataset. Samples belonging to the same batch were prepared together, multiplexed and sequenced on a shared HiSeq lane. From the authors' description of their analysis: MIGEC was used to process the raw barcoded reads, and molecular identifier groups with only a single read were discarded before consensus assembly and CDR3 extraction. VDJtools was used for post-analysis of the clonotype tables, and diversity was normalized by down-sampling every dataset to the size of the smallest sample. In repertoire overlap clustering, CDR3 amino acid sequences, but not nucleotide sequences, were matched to correct batch-related cross-sample contamination. TCRdb reworked the public reads: Q25 trimming with fastp, MiXCR clone assembly, productive beta chains retained. Here each entry gathers all rows of one CDR3 protein and keeps the most common genes and DNA. For this entry, the V and J calls and clone size follow TCRdb and not the study's own pipeline. This sample gives about 160,000 distinct CDR3 sequences in total; roughly 34% of them show up just once. The top ten clones comprise under 30% of the sample.

The time point label here, explained by the study, means: second blood draw from one MS patient after hematopoietic stem cell transplantation. TCR beta repertoires were profiled from peripheral blood of under 15 young patients with multiple sclerosis to demonstrate the VDJtools post-analysis software. The multiple sclerosis patients were children and adolescents ranging in age from roughly 6 to 15 years. The germline V end is reduced by 4 bases and the J end by 7 bases; junction bases left unmatched: 9. The cysteine opens and the phenylalanine closes a CDR3 of 14 amino acids. The DNA shown is the 42-base CDR3, in frame from base 1. Sequences MNHEY (CDR1) and SMNVEV (CDR2) are obtained from the germline V gene (reference sequence). In this sample, this clonotype turned up a few times. The target of this receptor is not known. Base qualities are not recorded, but no much larger clone differs from it by a single base.

Recombination connected TRBV27 to TRBJ2-5; 7 central bases correspond to TRBD2. Specimen: blood, collected after autologous hematopoietic stem cell transplantation. The sequence came from a girl under 18 with multiple sclerosis. Donor details come from another sample of the same person, matched by shared clones. The nucleotide sequence is TGTGCCAGCAGTTCCCCCCTAGCGGCGGGGACCCAGTACTTC. Translated, it reads CASSSPLAAGTQYF.